The T cell receptor (beta chain) described here comes from a study of OX40 agonist ivuxolimab in advanced cancers. Overall study context: Mean age about 60 years, range 23 to 79; about 85% male.

This CDR3 is 15 amino acids long. Between the trimmed V and J ends, which lost 5 bases and 1 base, there was a span of 14 bases. The germline V gene has CDR1 MNHEY and CDR2 SVGAGI. Libraries were prepared by immunoSEQ multiplex PCR; TCRdb keeps only in-frame clonotypes and omits some of them. This table holds about 35,000 clones, less than 90% found once. The TCR originated in an adult with an advanced solid tumor such as melanoma, head and neck, liver or kidney cancer. Specimen: CD4+ or CD8+ T cells sorted from blood, collected in a trial of the OX40 agonist ivuxolimab. The chain recombines TRBV6-5 with TRBJ1-1; tentatively, D is TRBD1 (6 bases). CDR3 region: CASSINRDQNTEAFF. The DNA of the CDR3 is TGTGCCAGCAGTATAAACAGGGACCAGAACACTGAAGCTTTCTTT.